What follows are 14 T cell receptor beta chains derived from one specimen sequenced in a study of blood T cell repertoires in COVID-19. Profiled with immunoSEQ multiplex PCR; TCRdb holds only in-frame clones, not every one. The table lists about 110,000 clones, 88% of them singletons. Sequenced sample: peripheral blood. Every receptor here comes from a human donor in a cohort sampled during active COVID-19.

V gene TRBV2 combines with J gene TRBJ2-2, with 9 bases that match TRBD1. Germline assignment: CDR1 SNHLY and CDR2 FYNNEI. This CDR3 spans 13 amino acids. Trimming cost V 8 bases and J 7 bases; bases outside gene matches: 5. CDR3 residues: CASGGQGIGELFF. In DNA, the CDR3 is TGTGCCAGCGGGGGACAGGGAATCGGGGAGCTGTTTTTT.

The V and J genes are TRBV11-2 and TRBJ2-7, with 9 bases matching TRBD1. V gave up 5 bases and J gave up 4 bases; unmatched junction bases: 9. Germline V gene data show CDR1 as SGHAT and CDR2 as FQNNGV. The CDR3 is 15 amino acids. CDR3 amino acids: CASSPTGTGRYEQYF. The DNA of the CDR3 is TGTGCCAGCAGCCCTACCGGGACAGGGAGATACGAGCAGTACTTC.

The chain combines TRBV5-1 with TRBJ2-3; 7 nucleotides align to TRBD1. The J segment lost 3 bases and the V segment lost 4 bases, leaving 5 bases of the junction unmatched. The germline CDR1 and CDR2 sequences are SGHRS and YFSETQ. This CDR3 contains 14 residues. CDR3 residues: CASSPGGTTDTQYF. The DNA of the CDR3 is TGCGCCAGCAGCCCAGGGGGTACGACAGATACGCAGTATTTT.

The gene calls are TRBV6-4 and TRBJ2-3; D is unclear. CDR1 is MRHNA and CDR2 is SNTAGT in the germline V gene. This CDR3 comprises 13 residues. V lost 4 bases and J lost 1, with 6 bases in between. The CDR3 spells CASSASGTDTQYF. The CDR3 region has the DNA TGTGCCAGCAGTGCGAGCGGCACAGATACGCAGTATTTT.

This chain uses TRBV7-9 with TRBJ2-3, with a possible D match to TRBD2 (6 bases). CDR3 length: 14 residues. The germline V gene has CDR1 SEHNR and CDR2 FQNEAQ (reference sequence). The V end lost 8 bases, the J end lost 4 bases, and 16 bases lay between the germline ends. CDR3: CASPPGGNADTQYF. CDR3 sequence (DNA): TGTGCCAGCCCCCCCGGGGGAAACGCAGATACGCAGTATTTT. Looking up the rest from reference TRBV7-9 and TRBJ2-3 gives the full variable domain: DTGVSQNPRHKITKRGQNVTFRCDPISEHNRLYWYRQTLGQGPEFLTYFQNEAQLEKSRLLSDRFSAERPKGSFSTLEIQRTEQGDSAMYLCASPPGGNADTQYFGPGTRLTVL.

The chain is built from TRBV29-1 and TRBJ2-1; 9 positions agree with TRBD1. The germline V gene encodes CDR1 SQVTM and CDR2 ANQGSEA. This CDR3 region has 13 residues. Germline trimming cut 4 bases from V and 12 bases from J; bases unmatched to any gene: 10. The CDR3 nucleotides are TGCAGCGTTGGGACAGGGGCAGGTCAGGCGCAGTTCTTC. It encodes CSVGTGAGQAQFF.

V gene TRBV29-1 combines with J gene TRBJ2-7, with 14 bases aligning to TRBD2. The V segment lost 0 bases and the J segment 9 bases; nucleotides outside the gene matches: 4. This CDR3 contains 14 residues. The germline V gene has CDR1 SQVTM and CDR2 ANQGSEA. The CDR3 here is CSVEEGLAGGRQYF. Written as DNA, the CDR3 is TGCAGCGTTGAAGAAGGACTAGCGGGAGGCAGGCAGTACTTC.

The chain links TRBV7-9 to TRBJ1-4; D gene uncertain. The CDR3 loop spans 13 amino acids. Germline-derived CDR1 and CDR2 are SEHNR and FQNEAQ (reference sequence). V gave up 5 bases and J gave up 8 bases, with 12 bases separating them. CDR3 DNA sequence: TGTGCCAGCAGCAGATATGAGCAAGAAAAACTGTTTTTT. Encoded protein: CASSRYEQEKLFF.

This clone was seen a handful of times. V gene TRBV11-3 combines with J gene TRBJ2-1; TRBD2 matches at 7 bases. Germline V gene lookup returns CDR1 SGHNT and CDR2 YENEEA. The CDR3 covers 14 residues. The ends lost 5 bases at V and 3 bases at J; junction bases unmatched: 4. The CDR3: CASSREAGYNEQFF. The CDR3 DNA follows: TGTGCCAGCAGCCGGGAGGCGGGCTACAATGAGCAGTTCTTC.

The chain couples TRBV15 to TRBJ2-1, with 11 nucleotides matching TRBD2. The CDR3 consists of 12 residues. CDR1 LNHNV and CDR2 YYDKDF come from the germline V gene (reference sequence). V was pared by 10 bases and J by 9 bases, with 5 bases of the junction left unmatched. The CDR3 loop is CARTSGLGEQFF. In DNA form, the CDR3 reads TGTGCCAGGACTAGCGGGTTAGGTGAGCAGTTCTTC.

The genes are TRBV11-2 and TRBJ2-7; 7 nucleotides agree with TRBD1. J lost 0 bases, V lost 5 bases, and 7 bases had no gene match. Looked up from germline, CDR1 is SGHAT and CDR2 is FQNNGV. CDR3 length: 15 residues. The chain's CDR3 is CASSGTEIHSYEQYF. The CDR3 DNA reads TGTGCCAGCAGCGGGACAGAAATTCACTCCTACGAGCAGTACTTC. Complete variable domain (other parts from reference TRBV11-2 and TRBJ2-7): EAGVAQSPRYKIIEKRQSVAFWCNPISGHATLYWYQQILGQGPKLLIQFQNNGVVDDSQLPKDRFSAERLKGVDSTLKIQPAKLEDSAVYLCASSGTEIHSYEQYFGPGTRLTVT.

The chain links TRBV3-1 (or the pseudogene TRBV3-2) to TRBJ2-7, with D uncertain. This CDR3 has 12 residues. Germline-derived CDR1 and CDR2 are LGHDT and YNNKEL (reference sequence). The V gene lost 1 base and the J gene lost 4 bases, with 5 bases spanning the gap. The CDR3 region is CASSQVYYEQYF. In DNA, the CDR3 is TGTGCCAGCAGCCAAGTATATTACGAGCAGTACTTC.

The chain is built from TRBV5-4 and TRBJ2-3; the D gene is possibly TRBD1 (5 bases). The CDR3 runs 15 residues. V shed 3 bases and J shed 6 bases, with 17 bases lying between them. Looked up from germline, CDR1 is SGHNT and CDR2 is YYREEE (reference sequence). The CDR3 protein is CASSSSGQGPDTQYF. The CDR3 DNA follows: TGTGCCAGCAGCTCCTCGGGCCAGGGTCCGGATACGCAGTATTTT.

This chain joins TRBV6-5 and TRBJ2-2, with 7 bases aligning to TRBD1. The germline V gene encodes CDR1 MNHEY and CDR2 SVGAGI. V dropped 2 bases and J dropped 6; count of bases not matched to a gene: 6. The CDR3 length is 15 residues. CDR3 bases: TGTGCCAGCAGTTACCACCTACAGGGGTCCGGGGAGCTGTTTTTT. Amino acids: CASSYHLQGSGELFF.